A single sample is the source of the 30 T cell receptor beta chains below, sequenced in a study of blood T cell repertoires in COVID-19. TCRdb's copy holds only in-frame clones and misses some; the assay was immunoSEQ multiplex PCR. Among 500,000 or so clones, about 85% were seen once, and the ten largest hold roughly 0.72%. Input material: PBMCs or T cells enriched from blood (not recorded which). The receptors stem from a woman aged 18-30 years who had recovered from COVID-19.

The chain carries TRBV30 and TRBJ1-3; D is ambiguous. The CDR3 extends over 13 amino acids. CDR1 GTSNPN and CDR2 SVGIG come from the germline V gene (reference sequence). Trimming stripped 4 bases from V and 4 bases from J, with 11 bases between. In nucleotides, the CDR3 is TGTGCCTGGAAGGGCCGAGGGGGAAACACCATATATTTT. Translating it yields CAWKGRGGNTIYF.

The chain carries TRBV28 and TRBJ1-1, with a tentative D call TRBD1 (6 bases). CDR1 and CDR2 (germline): MDHEN, SYDVKM. Trimming took off 4 bases at V and 1 base at J, with 16 bases between the two ends. CDR3 length: 16 amino acids. CDR3 region: CASSSLGTYPNTEAFF. The CDR3 DNA sequence: TGTGCCAGCAGTTCCCTCGGGACATACCCGAACACTGAAGCTTTCTTT.

J is TRBJ2-1 and V is TRBV15; 8 positions agree with TRBD1. The ends lost 4 bases at V and 5 bases at J; junction bases unmatched: 7. CDR1 and CDR2 (germline): LNHNV, YYDKDF (reference sequence). The CDR3 runs to 15 residues. The CDR3, as DNA: TGTGCCACCAGCATCCGCCGGGACAGGAACAATGAGCAGTTCTTC. This sequence encodes CATSIRRDRNNEQFF.

This clone has just one count. V gene TRBV28 combines with J gene TRBJ2-1, with TRBD1 identical over 8 bases. The ends lost 4 bases at V and 9 bases at J; junction bases unmatched: 8. Germline V gene lookup returns CDR1 MDHEN and CDR2 SYDVKM. This CDR3 is 14 amino acids long. In DNA, the CDR3 is TGTGCCAGCAGTTCCCCAGACAGGGGCGGTGAGCAGTTCTTC. Protein sequence: CASSSPDRGGEQFF.

The chain is built from TRBV29-1 and TRBJ2-2, with no clear D. Trimming took 6 bases from V and 6 from J, leaving 14 bases between them. This CDR3 is 13 amino acids long. Germline-derived CDR1 and CDR2 are SQVTM and ANQGSEA. The DNA for the CDR3 is TGCAGCGTGCGCGAGTTCCGGGCCGGGGAGCTGTTTTTT. Its translation is CSVREFRAGELFF.

With regard to this clone: Other DNA sequences in this sample translate to the same CDR3. The chain couples TRBV19 to TRBJ1-2; 9 positions agree with TRBD1. After removal of 5 bases from V and 6 bases from J, the junction contained 1 base not matched to a gene. This CDR3 has 12 amino acids. Per the germline V gene, CDR1 is LNHDA and CDR2 is SQIVND (reference sequence). In DNA, the CDR3 is TGTGCCAGTAGTCGACAGGGGGATGGCTACACCTTC. It codes for CASSRQGDGYTF.

V and J are TRBV19 and TRBJ1-1; 7 bases align to TRBD1. J gave up 1 base and V 3 bases, and 5 bases lay outside the gene matches. The germline V gene encodes CDR1 LNHDA and CDR2 SQIVND (reference sequence). The CDR3 length is 15 residues. As DNA, the CDR3 is TGTGCCAGTAGTATCTGGCAGGGGGAGAACACTGAAGCTTTCTTT. It specifies CASSIWQGENTEAFF.

As to this clone: Other DNA sequences in this specimen translate into the identical CDR3. The chain has TRBV3-1 (or the pseudogene TRBV3-2) and TRBJ1-5; D is undetermined. With 0 bases removed from V and 4 bases from J, the gap between germline ends came to 4 bases. CDR1 LGHDT and CDR2 YNNKEL come from the germline V gene (reference sequence). The CDR3 has 13 amino acids. The CDR3 here is CASSQDLNQPQHF. In nucleotides, the CDR3 is TGTGCCAGCAGCCAAGATCTAAATCAGCCCCAGCATTTT.

J is TRBJ2-6 and V is TRBV9; D is unresolved. Germline loops: CDR1 SGDLS, CDR2 YYNGEE. The CDR3 covers 17 residues. Between the trimmed V and J ends, which lost 4 bases and 7 bases, there was a span of 21 bases. CDR3 coding DNA: TGTGCCAGCAGCCCTTGGGCCCTTCTGTTGGGTGCCAACGTCCTGACTTTC. Protein product: CASSPWALLLGANVLTF.

V is TRBV19 and J is TRBJ1-1, with D maybe TRBD1 (6 bases). This CDR3 has 15 residues. Germline CDR1 and CDR2: LNHDA and SQIVND (reference sequence). The V and J ends lost 0 bases and 5 bases respectively, with 13 bases between them. CDR3: CASSIEGGEGTEAFF. The CDR3 DNA is TGTGCCAGTAGTATAGAAGGGGGAGAGGGGACTGAAGCTTTCTTT.

This clone was found once. V is TRBV5-4 and J is TRBJ2-5, with D possibly being TRBD2 (6 bases). The CDR3 has 15 amino acids. V lost 2 bases to trimming and J lost 5 bases, with 16 bases between them. Germline loops: CDR1 SGHNT, CDR2 YYREEE (reference sequence). The CDR3 reads CASSFGTSSGETQYF. The CDR3 DNA sequence: TGTGCCAGCAGCTTCGGGACTTCCTCAGGGGAGACCCAGTACTTC. Using reference TRBV5-4 and TRBJ2-5 for the parts outside the CDR3, the full variable domain is ETGVTQSPTHLIKTRGQQVTLRCSSQSGHNTVSWYQQALGQGPQFIFQYYREEENGRGNFPPRFSGLQFPNYSSELNVNALELDDSALYLCASSFGTSSGETQYFGPGTRLLVL.

The chain carries TRBV5-6 and TRBJ1-1; D call uncertain. Trimming cost V 1 base and J 3 bases, with 10 bases left between them. The CDR3 runs 14 residues. CDR1 SGHDT and CDR2 YYEEEE come from the germline V gene. The CDR3 sequence is CASSLTAGDTEAFF. The CDR3 DNA sequence: TGTGCCAGCAGCTTGACGGCAGGCGACACTGAAGCTTTCTTT.

The CDR3 region is CAWGGLLNEKLFF. CDR3 in DNA: TGTGCCTGGGGGGGGCTCCTTAATGAAAAACTGTTTTTT. V and J are TRBV30 and TRBJ1-4; possibly TRBD1 for D (6 bases). The V and J ends lost 5 bases and 4 bases respectively, with 11 bases between them. The CDR3 sequence is 13 residues long. The V gene's germline CDR1 is GTSNPN and CDR2 SVGIG (reference sequence). The whole variable domain, remainder taken from reference TRBV30 and TRBJ1-4, is SQTIHQWPATLVQPVGSPLSLECTVEGTSNPNLYWYRQAAGRGLQLLFYSVGIGQISSEVPQNLSASRPQDRQFILSSKKLLLSDSGFYLCAWGGLLNEKLFFGSGTQLSVL.

The rearrangement joins TRBV28 to TRBJ1-2, with unresolved D. Germline assignment: CDR1 MDHEN and CDR2 SYDVKM. This CDR3 region has 11 residues. V dropped 1 base and J dropped 14 bases, with 11 bases sitting between them. This CDR3 is CASSLSLVVTF. CDR3 coding DNA: TGTGCCAGCAGTTTATCCCTTGTAGTAACCTTC.

This clone has a single count. The chain couples TRBV24-1 to TRBJ2-7, with D possibly being TRBD2 (6 bases). This CDR3 region has 11 residues. The V gene lost 5 bases and the J gene lost 5 bases, with 6 bases spanning the gap. The germline V gene has CDR1 KGHDR and CDR2 SFDVKD. CDR3 coding DNA: TGTGCCACCAGTGCGGGAGACGAGCAGTACTTC. Translating gives CATSAGDEQYF.

This chain connects TRBV2 to TRBJ2-7, with 7 bases that match TRBD1. The J segment lost 3 bases and the V segment lost 6 bases, leaving 11 bases of the junction unmatched. This CDR3 is built from 15 residues. The V gene's germline CDR1 is SNHLY and CDR2 FYNNEI. The CDR3 coding sequence is TGTGCCAGCAGGCCGGACATTCAGGGGGACTACGAGCAGTACTTC. This codes for CASRPDIQGDYEQYF.

J is TRBJ2-7 and V is TRBV19, with TRBD1 matching 8 bases. This CDR3 contains 15 residues. V lost 5 bases, J lost 3 bases, and 9 bases stayed unmatched. CDR1 LNHDA and CDR2 SQIVND come from the germline V gene (reference sequence). The CDR3 DNA reads TGTGCCAGTAGTCGGGGACAGGATCCCTTCTACGAGCAGTACTTC. It translates to CASSRGQDPFYEQYF.

This chain links TRBV6-6 with TRBJ1-3; no definite D call. V was clipped by 6 bases and J by 0 bases, with 27 bases between them. The CDR3 spans 20 residues. Germline assignment: CDR1 MNHNY and CDR2 SVGAGI (reference sequence). CDR3 coding DNA: TGTGCCAGCAGCTCCGGCCACCCCAGGTTAATTGGGCTCTCTGGAAACACCATATATTTT. This translates into CASSSGHPRLIGLSGNTIYF.

V and J are TRBV6-5 and TRBJ1-2, with TRBD1 matching 7 bases. Germline values: CDR1 MNHEY, CDR2 SVGAGI. The V gene end was trimmed by 6 bases and the J gene end by 8 bases; junction bases not matched to a gene: 6. The CDR3 runs 12 residues. The CDR3 region is CASREGAGGYTF. CDR3 coding DNA: TGTGCCAGCAGGGAGGGGGCAGGAGGCTACACCTTC.

The chain has TRBV5-1 and TRBJ1-5, with a weak D call TRBD1 (6 bases). Germline V lookup: CDR1 SGHRS, CDR2 YFSETQ. V was cut by 1 base and J by 8 bases, with 10 bases left in between. CDR3 length equals 13 residues. CDR3 sequence (DNA): TGCGCCAGCAGCTTGAGGGGGTCCGAGCCCCAGCATTTT. Translating it yields CASSLRGSEPQHF.

The rearrangement links TRBV11-3 to TRBJ1-1, with D possibly TRBD1 on 5 matching bases. With 3 bases removed from V and 1 base from J, the gap between germline ends came to 6 bases. The germline V gene has CDR1 SGHNT and CDR2 YENEEA. CDR3 length equals 13 residues. The CDR3 nucleotides read TGTGCCAGCAGCTTCCAGGGGAACACTGAAGCTTTCTTT. Translating gives CASSFQGNTEAFF.

The chain combines TRBV6-5 with TRBJ1-2; D not resolved. This CDR3 is built from 12 residues. The V end lost 8 bases, the J end lost 12 bases, and 19 bases lay between the germline ends. Germline CDR1 reads MNHEY; CDR2 reads SVGAGI. CDR3 nucleotides: TGTGCCAGCGGGCGACCGAAAAATAGCGACACCTTC. This codes for CASGRPKNSDTF.

Comments on this clone: Different DNA sequences within this sample yield the same CDR3. The chain joins TRBV5-1 to TRBJ1-2, with D maybe TRBD1 (5 bases). CDR3 size: 14 residues. V lost 0 bases and J lost 2, with 8 bases in between. CDR1 is SGHRS and CDR2 is YFSETQ in the germline V gene. In DNA, the CDR3 is TGCGCCAGCAGCTTGGGACAGAGCAACTATGGCTACACCTTC. Translating gives CASSLGQSNYGYTF.

This chain uses TRBV19 with TRBJ2-1; 9 positions match TRBD1. CDR1 is LNHDA, CDR2 SQIVND, per germline (reference sequence). The junction had 11 bases not matched to a gene; V was cut back by 7 bases and J by 7 bases. The length of the CDR3 is 15 residues. In DNA form, the CDR3 reads TGTGCCAGTACCCCCGGGACAGGGTTTCGTAATGAGCAGTTCTTC. This encodes CASTPGTGFRNEQFF.

The V and J genes are TRBV25-1 and TRBJ2-5, with 9 bases lining up with TRBD2. Unmatched junction bases numbered 5, after V lost 4 bases and J lost 5 bases. This CDR3 region has 14 residues. The germline V gene encodes CDR1 MGHDK and CDR2 SYGVNS. The CDR3 DNA reads TGTGCCAGCAGTGTGATTACTAGCGGGGAGACCCAGTACTTC. Its translation: CASSVITSGETQYF. Supplemented by reference TRBV25-1 and TRBJ2-5, the full variable domain reads EADIYQTPRYLVIGTGKKITLECSQTMGHDKMYWYQQDPGMELHLIHYSYGVNSTEKGDLSSESTVSRIRTEHFPLTLESARPSHTSQYLCASSVITSGETQYFGPGTRLLVL.

The J gene is TRBJ1-1, the V gene TRBV19, with 10 bases that match TRBD1. V was clipped by 0 bases and J by 7 bases; unmatched bases: 5. This CDR3 is 15 amino acids long. The germline CDR1 and CDR2 sequences are LNHDA and SQIVND (reference sequence). The DNA for the CDR3 is TGTGCCAGTAGTATAGATCTGGGGACAGGGGTTGAAGCTTTCTTT. Amino acid sequence: CASSIDLGTGVEAFF.

The chain links TRBV30 to TRBJ2-7; no reliable D call. CDR3 length: 14 residues. Per germline, CDR1 GTSNPN and CDR2 SVGIG (reference sequence). Trimming stripped 0 bases from V and 3 bases from J, with 12 bases between. The CDR3 DNA is TGTGCCTGGAGTGTTGCGCCGTCGAGCTACGAGCAGTACTTC. Translated: CAWSVAPSSYEQYF.

The rearrangement joins TRBV3-1 (or the pseudogene TRBV3-2) to TRBJ1-1; possible D gene TRBD1, 6 bases. The CDR3 is 14 amino acids. Germline V gene data show CDR1 as LGHDT and CDR2 as YNNKEL (reference sequence). The V and J ends lost 4 bases and 3 bases respectively, with 12 bases between them. The CDR3 DNA reads as TGTGCCAGCAGCCTACAGGGAAGTGACACTGAAGCTTTCTTT. Protein sequence: CASSLQGSDTEAFF.

The gene calls are TRBV7-9 and TRBJ1-1; D unresolved. V lost 1 base to trimming and J lost 1 base, with 10 bases between them. The germline V gene has CDR1 SEHNR and CDR2 FQNEAQ (reference sequence). This CDR3 has 15 amino acids. The CDR3 protein is CASSLVRPGNTEAFF. CDR3 in DNA: TGTGCCAGCAGCTTAGTAAGGCCGGGGAACACTGAAGCTTTCTTT.

The J gene is TRBJ2-7, the V gene TRBV5-1; 11 nucleotides line up with TRBD1. This CDR3 is built from 15 residues. Germline CDR1 and CDR2: SGHRS and YFSETQ. V lost 0 bases to trimming and J lost 6 bases; unmatched junction nucleotides: 5. DNA of the CDR3: TGCGCCAGCAGCTTGGCTCCGGGACAGGGGGGCGAGCAGTACTTC. Its translation: CASSLAPGQGGEQYF.